This T cell receptor (beta chain) emerged from a study of control samples from healthy donors and cancer patients. The method was immunoSEQ multiplex PCR; TCRdb's version includes in-frame clones alone and lacks a portion of them. Counted here are around 78,000 clones, over 90% occurring once; the ten biggest clones make up 4.5% to 5.5%. The V and J ends lost 1 base and 3 bases respectively, with 6 bases between them. The CDR3 has 14 residues. CDR1 is SEHNR, CDR2 FQNEAQ, per germline (reference sequence). This clone showed up just once. The sample was blood. The clonotype originates from a woman in her late teens or twenties in good health. This sequence joins TRBV7-9 and TRBJ1-4; D is perhaps TRBD1 (5 bases). The CDR3 DNA is TGTGCCAGCAGCTTAGTAGGGGCTAATGAAAAACTGTTTTTT. This sequence encodes CASSLVGANEKLFF.